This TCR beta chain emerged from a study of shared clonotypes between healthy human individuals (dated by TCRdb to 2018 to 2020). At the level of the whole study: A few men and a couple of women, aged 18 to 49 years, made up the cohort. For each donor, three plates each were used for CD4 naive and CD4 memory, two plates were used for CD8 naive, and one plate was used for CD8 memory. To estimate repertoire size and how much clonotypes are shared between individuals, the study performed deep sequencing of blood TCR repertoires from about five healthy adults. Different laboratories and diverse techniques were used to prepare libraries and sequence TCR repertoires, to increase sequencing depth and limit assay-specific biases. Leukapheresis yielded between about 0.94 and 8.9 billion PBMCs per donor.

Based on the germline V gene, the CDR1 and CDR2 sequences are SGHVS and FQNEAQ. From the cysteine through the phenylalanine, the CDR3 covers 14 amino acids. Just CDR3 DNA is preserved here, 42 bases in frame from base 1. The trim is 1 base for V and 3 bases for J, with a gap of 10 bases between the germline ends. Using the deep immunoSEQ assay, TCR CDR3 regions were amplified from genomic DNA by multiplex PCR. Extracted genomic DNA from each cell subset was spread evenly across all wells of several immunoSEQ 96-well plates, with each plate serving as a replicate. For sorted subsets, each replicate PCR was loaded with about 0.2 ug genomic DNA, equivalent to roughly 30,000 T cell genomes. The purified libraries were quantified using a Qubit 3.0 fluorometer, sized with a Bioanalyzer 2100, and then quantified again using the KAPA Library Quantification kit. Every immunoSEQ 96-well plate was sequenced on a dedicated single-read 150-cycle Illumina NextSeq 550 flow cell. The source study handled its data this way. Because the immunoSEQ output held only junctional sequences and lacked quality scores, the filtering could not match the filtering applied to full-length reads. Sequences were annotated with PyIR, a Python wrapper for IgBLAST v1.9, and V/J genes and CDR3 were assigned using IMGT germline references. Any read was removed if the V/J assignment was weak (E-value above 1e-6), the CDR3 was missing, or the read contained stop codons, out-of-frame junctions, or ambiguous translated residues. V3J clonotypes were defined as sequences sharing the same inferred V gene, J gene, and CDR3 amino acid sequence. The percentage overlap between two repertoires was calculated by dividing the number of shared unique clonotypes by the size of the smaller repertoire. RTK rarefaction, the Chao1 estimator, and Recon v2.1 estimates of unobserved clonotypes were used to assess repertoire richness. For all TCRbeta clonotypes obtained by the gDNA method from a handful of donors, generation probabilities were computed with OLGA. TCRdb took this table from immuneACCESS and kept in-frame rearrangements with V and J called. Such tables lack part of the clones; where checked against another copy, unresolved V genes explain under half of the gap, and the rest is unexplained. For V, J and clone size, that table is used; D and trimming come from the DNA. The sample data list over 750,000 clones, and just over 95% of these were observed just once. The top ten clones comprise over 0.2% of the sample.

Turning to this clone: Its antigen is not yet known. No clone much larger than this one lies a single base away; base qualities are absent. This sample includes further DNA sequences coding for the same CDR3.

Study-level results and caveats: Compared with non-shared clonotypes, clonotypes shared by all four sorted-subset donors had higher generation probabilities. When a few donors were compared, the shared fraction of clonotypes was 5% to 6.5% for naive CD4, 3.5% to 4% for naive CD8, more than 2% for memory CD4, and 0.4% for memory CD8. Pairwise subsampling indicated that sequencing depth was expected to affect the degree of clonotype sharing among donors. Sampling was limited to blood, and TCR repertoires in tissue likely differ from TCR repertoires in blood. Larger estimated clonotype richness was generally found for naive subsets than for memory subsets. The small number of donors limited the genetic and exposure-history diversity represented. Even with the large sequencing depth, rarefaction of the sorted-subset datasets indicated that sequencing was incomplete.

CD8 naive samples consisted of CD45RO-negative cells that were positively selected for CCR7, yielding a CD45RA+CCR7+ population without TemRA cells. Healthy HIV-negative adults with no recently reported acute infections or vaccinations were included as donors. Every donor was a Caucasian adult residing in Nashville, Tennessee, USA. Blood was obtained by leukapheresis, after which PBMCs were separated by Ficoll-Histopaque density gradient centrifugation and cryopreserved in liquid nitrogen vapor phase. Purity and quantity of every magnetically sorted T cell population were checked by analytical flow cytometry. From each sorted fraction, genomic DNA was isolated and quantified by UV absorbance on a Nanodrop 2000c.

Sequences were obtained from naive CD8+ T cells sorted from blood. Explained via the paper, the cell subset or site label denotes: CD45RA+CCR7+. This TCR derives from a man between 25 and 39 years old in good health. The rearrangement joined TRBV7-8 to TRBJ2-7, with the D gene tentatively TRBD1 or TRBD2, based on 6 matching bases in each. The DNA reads TGTGCCAGCAGCTTAGGCGGAGGGGGCTACGAGCAGTACTTC. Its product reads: CASSLGGGGYEQYF.